Presented here are 13 T cell receptor beta chains from one specimen sequenced in a study of T cells in Graves' hyperthyroidism and ophthalmopathy. Amplification of TCR beta CDR3 regions used RNA as the template. In the first-round RT-PCR of the TCR CDR3, the HTBI primer set was used. From the multiplex PCR reads, TCRdb called clonotypes with MiXCR, one entry per CDR3 protein. The sample includes approximately 700,000 distinct CDR3 sequences, nearly 45% of them seen just once. The sequenced sample was peripheral blood or thyroid tissue (not recorded which). Receptor source: an adult man with Graves' disease, either hyperthyroidism or ophthalmopathy (not recorded which).

This clonotype has at least ten counts. This chain links TRBV7-8 with TRBJ1-2; 9 nucleotides agree with TRBD1. Trimming cost V 4 bases and J 7 bases; bases outside gene matches: 7. Germline CDR1 SGHVS, CDR2 FQNEAQ. The CDR3 runs to 14 residues. The CDR3 loop is CASSSPGTGSGYTF. The CDR3 DNA follows: TGTGCCAGCAGCTCCCCCGGGACAGGGTCTGGCTACACCTTC.

The chain joins TRBV9 to TRBJ2-5; 7 positions agree with TRBD1. With 3 bases clipped from V and 0 bases from J, the junction kept 5 bases outside the gene matches. The CDR3 totals 15 residues. Germline-derived CDR1 and CDR2 are SGDLS and YYNGEE. The CDR3 coding sequence is TGTGCCAGCAGCGGCCGGACAGGACACCAAGAGACCCAGTACTTC. Its translation: CASSGRTGHQETQYF.

V usage is TRBV7-2 and J usage is TRBJ2-1; the D is unclear. Germline V gives CDR1 SGHTA, CDR2 FQGNSA. The CDR3 totals 14 residues. V was trimmed by 4 bases and J by 7 bases, leaving 14 bases between them. CDR3: CASSSTILANEQFF. In DNA, the CDR3 is TGTGCCAGCAGCTCCACCATCTTAGCAAATGAGCAGTTCTTC.

The chain's CDR3 is CATAPSVNTGELFF. CDR3 nucleotide sequence: TGTGCCACCGCCCCCTCGGTGAACACCGGGGAGCTGTTTTTT. The rearrangement joins TRBV6-6 to TRBJ2-2; the D is unclear. This CDR3 spans 14 amino acids. From germline, CDR1 is MNHNY and CDR2 SVGAGI (reference sequence). V shed 10 bases and J shed 1 base, with 13 bases lying between them.

This clonotype was seen at least ten times. V gene TRBV29-1 combines with J gene TRBJ1-1, with a tentative D call TRBD1 (5 bases). Trimming pared 7 bases from V and 11 bases from J, leaving 23 bases between. Germline V gene lookup returns CDR1 SQVTM and CDR2 ANQGSEA. The CDR3 runs 13 residues. The CDR3 DNA follows: TGCAGCGGACTCACCGGGGCCAGTTTACGGGCTTTCTTT. Translating it yields CSGLTGASLRAFF.

This chain joins TRBV2 and TRBJ1-2, with 7 bases fitting TRBD1. V was clipped by 8 bases and J by 3 bases; unmatched bases: 3. This CDR3 region has 12 residues. Germline CDR1 reads SNHLY; CDR2 reads FYNNEI. The CDR3 reads CASVGTDYGYTF. The CDR3 nucleotides are TGTGCCAGCGTGGGGACAGACTATGGCTACACCTTC.

This clonotype has at least ten counts. The gene calls are TRBV15 and TRBJ1-1, with 10 positions matching TRBD1. The CDR3 runs to 14 residues. From germline, CDR1 is LNHNV and CDR2 YYDKDF (reference sequence). V gave up 3 bases and J gave up 4 bases; unmatched junction bases: 2. The CDR3 sequence is CATSRWTGGTEAFF. The DNA of the CDR3 is TGTGCCACCAGCAGGTGGACAGGGGGCACTGAAGCTTTCTTT.

This chain joins TRBV9 and TRBJ2-7; unclear D gene. This CDR3 comprises 15 residues. CDR1 and CDR2 from the germline V gene are SGDLS and YYNGEE. V lost 2 bases, J lost 1 base, and 13 bases lay in between. In DNA, the CDR3 is TGTGCCAGCAGCGTGGGTCCGGGCACTTCCTACGAGCAGTACTTC. It codes for CASSVGPGTSYEQYF.

The V gene is TRBV10-3, the J gene TRBJ1-1; D call uncertain. The germline V gene encodes CDR1 ENHRY and CDR2 SYGVKD. V was cut by 6 bases and J by 5 bases, with 10 bases left in between. The CDR3 covers 12 residues. The CDR3 sequence is CAIRGARTEAFF. The CDR3, as DNA: TGTGCCATCAGGGGCGCAAGGACTGAAGCTTTCTTT.

This clonotype has a count of ten or more. The chain is built from TRBV20-1 and TRBJ1-1; the D is unclear. Trimming pared 3 bases from V and 0 bases from J, leaving 5 bases between. Germline CDR1 and CDR2: DFQATT and SNEGSKA (reference sequence). This CDR3 region has 12 residues. In DNA form, the CDR3 reads TGCAGTGCTAGCCGGTTGAACACTGAAGCTTTCTTT. Translated, it gives CSASRLNTEAFF.

The chain joins TRBV6-5 to TRBJ2-7, with D perhaps being TRBD1 or TRBD2 (5 bases each). V shed 0 bases and J shed 8 bases, with 11 bases lying between them. This CDR3 region has 13 residues. Germline values: CDR1 MNHEY, CDR2 SVGAGI. This CDR3 reads CASSYSSRGQQYF. The CDR3 DNA sequence: TGTGCCAGCAGTTACTCATCCCGGGGCCAGCAGTACTTC.

Of note for this clonotype: A much larger clone is a single base away; this may be a read error. V is TRBV10-3 and J is TRBJ1-1; D is ambiguous. The CDR3 is 13 residues long. Germline V CDR1 and CDR2: ENHRY, SYGVKD. In DNA, the CDR3 is TGTGTCATCAGTGAAGGGCAGTACACTGAAGCTTTCTTT. This sequence encodes CVISEGQYTEAFF.

For the CDR3, the DNA is TGTGCCAGCAGCCGGGGTAGCGGGGGGTCCCAAGAGACCCAGTACTTC. Its translation: CASSRGSGGSQETQYF. The chain is built from TRBV9 and TRBJ2-5; 10 nucleotides match TRBD2. The CDR3 contains 16 residues. With 4 bases clipped from V and 1 base from J, the junction kept 7 bases outside the gene matches. Germline V gives CDR1 SGDLS, CDR2 YYNGEE.